The 5 T cell receptor beta chains presented below share a single source sample, sequenced in a study of blood T cell repertoires in COVID-19. Repertoires were generated with immunoSEQ multiplex PCR, while TCRdb's copy carries only in-frame clones and drops some. The sample lists about 160,000 clones, roughly 84% occurring once. The material sequenced was peripheral blood. These receptors all come from a man aged 55 to 70 who had recovered from COVID-19.

The chain links TRBV18 to TRBJ2-3, with 11 bases lining up with TRBD1. Germline CDR1 is KGHSH and CDR2 is LQKENI. The CDR3 length is 12 residues. V lost 4 bases to trimming and J lost 10 bases; unmatched junction nucleotides: 1. CDR3: CASSLGQGAQYF. The CDR3 nucleotides read TGTGCCAGCTCACTGGGACAGGGGGCGCAGTATTTT.

The chain joins TRBV10-3 to TRBJ2-2, with a possible D match to TRBD1 (6 bases). Per the germline V gene, CDR1 is ENHRY and CDR2 is SYGVKD. Trimming left V 4 bases short and J 0 bases short, with 12 bases between. The CDR3 runs 16 residues. This CDR3 is CAISATGETNTGELFF. The CDR3 nucleotides are TGTGCCATCAGTGCGACAGGCGAAACGAACACCGGGGAGCTGTTTTTT.

The chain links TRBV27 to TRBJ1-1; the D gene is possibly TRBD1 (6 bases). The CDR3 consists of 13 residues. Trimming cost V 7 bases and J 1 base, with 10 bases left between them. The germline V gene has CDR1 MNHEY and CDR2 SMNVEV (reference sequence). In nucleotides, the CDR3 is TGTGCCAGCATAAACAGGGAGAACACTGAAGCTTTCTTT. Translation: CASINRENTEAFF.

This chain joins TRBV6-9 and TRBJ2-1; D not certain. Germline V gene lookup returns CDR1 MNHGY and CDR2 SVAAGI. The CDR3 runs 18 residues. Trimming took 2 bases from V and 10 from J, leaving 27 bases between them. The DNA of the CDR3 is TGTGCCAGCAGTTATCCATGGCTCTGGCTTCCCGATTGTTGGGAGCAGTTCTTC. Its protein product is CASSYPWLWLPDCWEQFF.

This clone was counted between two and nine times. The chain couples TRBV1 to TRBJ2-7; TRBD2, the table's D call, was not compared with the DNA. TRBV1 is classified as a pseudogene. The CDR3 sequence is 17 residues long. The CDR3 reads CTSIPFDSTKYSYEQYF. The CDR3, as DNA: TGCACCAGCATCCCCTTTGACTCCACGAAGTACTCCTACGAGCAGTACTTC.